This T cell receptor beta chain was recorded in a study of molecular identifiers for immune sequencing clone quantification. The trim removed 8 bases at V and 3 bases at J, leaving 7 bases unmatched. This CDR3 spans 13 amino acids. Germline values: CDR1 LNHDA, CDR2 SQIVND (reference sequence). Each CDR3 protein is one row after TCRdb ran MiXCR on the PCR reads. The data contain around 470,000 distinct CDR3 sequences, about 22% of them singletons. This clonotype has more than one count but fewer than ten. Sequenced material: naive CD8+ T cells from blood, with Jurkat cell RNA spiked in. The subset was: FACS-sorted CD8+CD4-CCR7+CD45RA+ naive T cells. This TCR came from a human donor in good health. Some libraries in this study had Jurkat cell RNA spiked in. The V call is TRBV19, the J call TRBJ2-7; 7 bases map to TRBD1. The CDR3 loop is CASQYRGSYEQYF. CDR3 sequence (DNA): TGTGCCAGTCAGTACAGGGGAAGCTACGAGCAGTACTTC.